Following are 9 T cell receptor beta chains from one sample sequenced in a study of T cell repertoires in aging, cancer and after chemotherapy. The template was genomic DNA from peripheral blood, not RNA. Multiplex touch-down PCR with TRB-A/B primers amplified rearranged V-D-J TRB sequences. TCRdb analysed the multiplex PCR reads with MiXCR anew, one entry per CDR3 protein. The sample gives 3,500 to 5,500 distinct CDR3 sequences, around 70% of which show up once; over 6.5% is in the top ten. Sample: blood. Receptors were obtained from a human donor with a solid tumor.

The table lists this clonotype with a few counts. The chain carries TRBV5-1 and TRBJ1-4, with 8 bases identical to TRBD1. CDR1 is SGHRS and CDR2 is YFSETQ in the germline V gene. J was trimmed by 6 bases and V by 0 bases; bases with no gene match: 1. CDR3 size: 14 residues. The CDR3 region is CASSLGQGYEKLFF. CDR3 coding DNA: TGCGCCAGCAGCTTGGGACAGGGGTATGAAAAACTGTTTTTT.

The chain recombines TRBV7-3 with TRBJ2-2; tentative D call: TRBD1 (5 bases). The CDR3 runs to 15 residues. Trimming left V 5 bases short and J 1 base short, with 11 bases between. Germline V gives CDR1 SGHTA, CDR2 FQGTGA. CDR3 loop: CASSPTDKNTGELFF. Here the CDR3 DNA reads TGTGCCAGCAGCCCGACAGACAAGAACACCGGGGAGCTGTTTTTT.

The J gene is TRBJ1-4, the V gene TRBV27; weak D call: TRBD1 (5 bases). The CDR3 loop spans 14 amino acids. Trimming removed 6 bases from V and 7 bases from J, with 15 bases in between. Germline lookup yields CDR1 MNHEY and CDR2 SMNVEV (reference sequence). The CDR3 DNA is TGTGCCAGCAGGTCGGGGGGGGGGGGTGAAAAACTGTTTTTT. Translation gives CASRSGGGGEKLFF. The whole variable domain, remainder taken from reference TRBV27 and TRBJ1-4, is EAQVTQNPRYLITVTGKKLTVTCSQNMNHEYMSWYRQDPGLGLRQIYYSMNVEVTDKGDVPEGYKVSRKEKRNFPLILESPSPNQTSLYFCASRSGGGGEKLFFGSGTQLSVL.

The V and J genes are TRBV19 and TRBJ1-2; 9 bases align to TRBD1. The V gene end was trimmed by 6 bases and the J gene end by 7 bases; junction bases not matched to a gene: 6. The CDR3 spans 13 residues. Germline V gene data show CDR1 as LNHDA and CDR2 as SQIVND (reference sequence). The CDR3: CASRLQGAGGYTF. The DNA for the CDR3 is TGTGCCAGTAGGTTACAGGGGGCCGGTGGCTACACCTTC.

The chain carries TRBV7-3 and TRBJ2-2, with 9 bases lining up with TRBD2. Germline CDR1 reads SGHTA; CDR2 reads FQGTGA. The CDR3 sequence is 18 residues long. Unmatched junction bases numbered 15, after V lost 5 bases and J lost 5 bases. CDR3 in DNA: TGTGCCAGCAGCCGAACCCCCCCCGCCAGCGGGGGGACCGGGGAGCTGTTTTTT. Its translation is CASSRTPPASGGTGELFF.

V is TRBV20-1 and J is TRBJ2-3; no clear D. The germline CDR1 and CDR2 sequences are DFQATT and SNEGSKA (reference sequence). CDR3 length equals 11 residues. The V gene lost 3 bases and the J gene lost 4 bases, with 5 bases spanning the gap. The CDR3 nucleotides are TGCAGTGCTAGGCCGGCAGATACGCAGTATTTT. It translates to CSARPADTQYF.

A single count supports this clonotype. The V call is TRBV7-3, the J call TRBJ2-7; 7 bases map to TRBD2. V shed 5 bases, J shed 0 bases, and the junction held 10 bases outside the gene matches. Germline-derived CDR1 and CDR2 are SGHTA and FQGTGA. This CDR3 contains 16 residues. The CDR3 DNA is TGTGCCAGCAGCCCTACGGTCAGCGGGAACTCCTACGAGCAGTACTTC. Translated, it gives CASSPTVSGNSYEQYF.

The chain combines TRBV6-5 with TRBJ1-1, with D possibly TRBD1 on 5 matching bases. The CDR3 contains 14 residues. Trimming cost V 2 bases and J 10 bases, with 17 bases left between them. CDR1 MNHEY and CDR2 SVGAGI come from the germline V gene. The CDR3 loop is CASSYGTPYQAAFF. In DNA, the CDR3 is TGTGCCAGCAGTTACGGGACTCCTTATCAAGCAGCTTTCTTT.

The chain recombines TRBV19 with TRBJ1-1; D unclear. This CDR3 is built from 13 residues. The V and J ends lost 0 bases and 7 bases respectively, with 9 bases between them. The germline CDR1 and CDR2 sequences are LNHDA and SQIVND (reference sequence). CDR3 sequence (DNA): TGTGCCAGTAGTATAGAGCGGCGGAGTGAAGCTTTCTTT. It encodes CASSIERRSEAFF.